Reported below is one T cell receptor beta chain. Its antigen is as yet unknown. These data are taken from a study of persistence of HIV-infected CD4 T cells. Lysates of CMV-infected fibroblasts at 10 ug/mL stimulated these cells. Sorting selected CD4+ T cells upregulating both CD40 ligand and CD69. This CDR3 spans 16 amino acids. Germline-derived CDR1 and CDR2 are SGHRS and YFSETQ. Trimming stripped 0 bases from V and 6 bases from J, with 16 bases between. The libraries were made with immunoSEQ version 4 in survey mode. The repertoire was sequenced with immunoSEQ multiplex PCR; TCRdb's copy has only in-frame clones and lacks some. The sample lists approximately 13,000 clones; roughly 71% were seen once.

The specimen comprised CD4+ T cells sorted from PBMCs after approximately 19-hour stimulation, sampled from a patient who received antiretroviral therapy. The genes are TRBV5-1 and TRBJ2-1; D is perhaps TRBD1 (5 bases). The origin of this receptor is an adult man with HIV who was CMV-seropositive. The CDR3 region has the DNA TGCGCCAGCAGCTTGGCCTTGGACATTCCGTCCAATGAGCAGTTCTTC. This translates into CASSLALDIPSNEQFF.